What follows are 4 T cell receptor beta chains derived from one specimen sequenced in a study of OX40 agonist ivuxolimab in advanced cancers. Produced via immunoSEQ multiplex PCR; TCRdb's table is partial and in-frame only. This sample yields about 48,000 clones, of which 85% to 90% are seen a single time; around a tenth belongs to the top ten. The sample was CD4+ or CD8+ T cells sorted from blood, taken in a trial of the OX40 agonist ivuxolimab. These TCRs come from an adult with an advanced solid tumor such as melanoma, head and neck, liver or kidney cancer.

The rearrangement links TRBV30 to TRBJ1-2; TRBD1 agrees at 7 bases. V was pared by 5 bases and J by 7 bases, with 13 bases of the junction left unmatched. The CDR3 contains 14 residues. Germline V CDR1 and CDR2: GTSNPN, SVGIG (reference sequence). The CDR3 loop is CAWGEGAENPGYTF. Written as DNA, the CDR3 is TGTGCCTGGGGGGAGGGGGCGGAGAACCCTGGCTACACCTTC. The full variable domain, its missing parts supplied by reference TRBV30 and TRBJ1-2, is SQTIHQWPATLVQPVGSPLSLECTVEGTSNPNLYWYRQAAGRGLQLLFYSVGIGQISSEVPQNLSASRPQDRQFILSSKKLLLSDSGFYLCAWGEGAENPGYTFGSGTRLTVV.

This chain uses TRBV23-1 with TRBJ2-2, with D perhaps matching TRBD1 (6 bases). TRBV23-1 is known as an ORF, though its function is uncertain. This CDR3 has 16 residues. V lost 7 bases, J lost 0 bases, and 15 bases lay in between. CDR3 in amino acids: CASTSTTGSNTGELFF. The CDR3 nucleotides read TGCGCCAGCACCTCCACGACAGGCTCGAACACCGGGGAGCTGTTTTTT.

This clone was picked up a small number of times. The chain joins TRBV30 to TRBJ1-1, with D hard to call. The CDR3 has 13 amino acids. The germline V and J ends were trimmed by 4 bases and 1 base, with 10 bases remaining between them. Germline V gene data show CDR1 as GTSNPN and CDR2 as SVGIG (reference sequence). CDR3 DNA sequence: TGTGCCTGGAAGGACGGAACGAACACTGAAGCTTTCTTT. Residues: CAWKDGTNTEAFF.

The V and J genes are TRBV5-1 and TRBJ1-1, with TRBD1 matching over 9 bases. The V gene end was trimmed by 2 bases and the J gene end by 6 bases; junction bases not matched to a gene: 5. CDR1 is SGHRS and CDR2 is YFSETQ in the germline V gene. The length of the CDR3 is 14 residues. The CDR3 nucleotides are TGCGCCAGCAGCTTAGACAGGGGGAAACCTGAAGCTTTCTTT. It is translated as CASSLDRGKPEAFF.